Listed below are T cell receptor beta chains from one sample, sequenced in a study of cytomegalovirus exposure and HLA in healthy donors. Repertoires were generated with immunoSEQ multiplex PCR, while TCRdb's copy carries only in-frame clones and drops some. The sample has 110,000 to 150,000 clones; around 70% are singletons. The sequenced sample consisted of PBMCs. All receptors derive from a woman aged 25 to 39 in good health and CMV-seronegative. Each CDR3 is given with its conserved first and last residue. The D gene is left open where the match is weak. Part of the rows lack a size; the others show once, few, many or a class for expanded clones.

v_gene	abundance	d_gene	j_gene	CDR3nt	CDR3aa
TRBV29-1	-	-	TRBJ1-2	TGCAGCGTCGGACACCCCCAGTGGGGCTACACCTTC	CSVGHPQWGYTF
TRBV11-1	-	TRBD2	TRBJ2-2	TGTGCCGGCAGCCCCGGACTAGCGGGAGGATCGGCCGGGGAGCTGTTTTTT	CAGSPGLAGGSAGELFF
TRBV10-2	-	TRBD2	TRBJ2-2	TGCGCCAGCAACGTGGCCGGGACTAGCGGAAACACCGGGGAGCTGTTTTTT	CASNVAGTSGNTGELFF
TRBV30	-	-	TRBJ1-2	TGTGCCTGGAGTCCTAACGAGGACAGCTATGGCTACACCTTC	CAWSPNEDSYGYTF
TRBV15	once	TRBD1	TRBJ2-3	TGTGCCACCAGCAGACGGACAGGGGGCACAGATACGCAGTATTTT	CATSRRTGGTDTQYF
TRBV11-2	-	-	TRBJ2-3	TGTGCCAGCAAGAAGACTCCCAGTCCGCAGTATTTT	CASKKTPSPQYF
TRBV5-1	-	-	TRBJ2-3	TGCGCCAGCAGCGCCGGGGAGGTCACAGATACGCAGTATTTT	CASSAGEVTDTQYF
TRBV7-8	-	-	TRBJ2-7	TGTGCCAGCAGCTTAGCAGGAAGACTGGACTACGAGCAGTACTTC	CASSLAGRLDYEQYF
TRBV7-2	-	TRBD1	TRBJ1-6	TGTGCCAGCAGCGTCGGGACAGGAGTTAATTCACCCCTCCACTTT	CASSVGTGVNSPLHF
TRBV9	once	-	TRBJ2-1	TGTGCCAGCAGCTCCCAGGGTGCGTCCTACAATGAGCAGTTCTTC	CASSSQGASYNEQFF
TRBV28	-	TRBD1	TRBJ1-6	TGTGCCAGCAGGGGACAGCCATCTTCACCCCTCCACTTT	CASRGQPSSPLHF
TRBV21-1	-	-	TRBJ2-5	TGTGCCCCTGGGGGGTCGTTCAAAGAGACCCAGTACTTC	CAPGGSFKETQYF
TRBV19	few	-	TRBJ2-1	TGTGCCAGTAGTACTTCTCTAGCCGGGGAGGCCTACAATGAGCAGTTCTTC	CASSTSLAGEAYNEQFF
TRBV27	-	-	TRBJ2-7	TGTGCCAGCAGTTTAGCGGCGGAGAGGAATTACGAGCAGTACTTC	CASSLAAERNYEQYF
TRBV28	-	-	TRBJ2-7	TGTGCCAGCAATTCCCACGGGAGTTTCTACGAGCAGTACTTC	CASNSHGSFYEQYF
TRBV5-4	-	TRBD2	TRBJ2-3	TGTGCCAGCAGCAATGCGGGAGATGGGGATACGCAGTATTTT	CASSNAGDGDTQYF
TRBV7-9	-	TRBD1	TRBJ1-5	TGTGCCAGCAGTGGACAGGATGATCAGCCCCAGCATTTT	CASSGQDDQPQHF
TRBV30	-	TRBD1	TRBJ1-1	TGTGCCTGGAGTCCCTACCGGGACAGGGGATGGACTGAAGCTTTCTTT	CAWSPYRDRGWTEAFF
TRBV5-1	few	-	TRBJ2-1	TGCGCCAGCAGCCCCTGGAGGAGGGAGGAAACTGAGCAGTTCTTC	CASSPWRREETEQFF
TRBV9	-	TRBD2	TRBJ2-1	TGTGCCAGCAGTTCACTAGCGGGGGGGTACAATGAGCAGTTCTTC	CASSSLAGGYNEQFF
TRBV27	-	TRBD1	TRBJ1-1	TGTGCCAGCAGTTTAAAGGGGGCATCCGCGGCTTTCTTT	CASSLKGASAAFF
TRBV7-3	-	TRBD1	TRBJ1-1	TGTGCCAGCAGCTCCGCAGGGGGTGCAACTGAAGCTTTCTTT	CASSSAGGATEAFF
TRBV7-2	once	-	TRBJ1-6	TGTGCCAGCAGCTCCGGACTGGAAAATTCACCCCTCCACTTT	CASSSGLENSPLHF
TRBV28	-	TRBD1	TRBJ1-5	TGTGCCAGCATCCTTACAGGGGGGAGTCAGCCCCAGCATTTT	CASILTGGSQPQHF
TRBV7-8	-	TRBD2	TRBJ2-3	TGTGCCAGCAGCTTAGAACTAGCGGGAGCAACCGATACGCAGTATTTT	CASSLELAGATDTQYF
TRBV6-1	-	-	TRBJ1-5	TGTGCCCGGGGTTTATCGGGCGATCAGCCCCAGCATTTT	CARGLSGDQPQHF
TRBV6-1	-	-	TRBJ1-1	TGTGCCAGCAGTGAAGCTGGCAGCACTGAAGCTTTCTTT	CASSEAGSTEAFF
TRBV30	-	TRBD1	TRBJ1-4	TGTGCCTGGTCGCAGGGGGGTAGGGTTGAAAAACTGTTTTTT	CAWSQGGRVEKLFF
TRBV28	-	-	TRBJ1-5	TGTGCCAGCAGTTTCGTAAGAGCTGGGAGTCAGCCCCAGCATTTT	CASSFVRAGSQPQHF
TRBV5-6	-	-	TRBJ2-3	TGTGCCAGCAGCCAGGCAGATACGCAGTATTTT	CASSQADTQYF
TRBV7-3	-	TRBD2	TRBJ2-1	TGTGCCAGCAGCCCGGGGGGAGACAATGAGCAGTTCTTC	CASSPGGDNEQFF
TRBV7-3	-	-	TRBJ2-1	TGTGCCAGCAGCCAAACGGGCAGGGGGGATGAGCAGTTCTTC	CASSQTGRGDEQFF
TRBV5-1	-	-	TRBJ1-6	TGCGCCAGCAGCCTAGTGGACAGCAATAATTCACCCCTCCACTTT	CASSLVDSNNSPLHF
TRBV11-2	few	-	TRBJ2-3	TGTGCCAGCAGCTTAAGCCCTAGCGCGGATACGCAGTATTTT	CASSLSPSADTQYF
TRBV28	-	-	TRBJ1-6	TGTGCCAGCGATTCCCCCATAGGACAGAGCTCCTATAATTCACCCCTCCACTTT	CASDSPIGQSSYNSPLHF
TRBV28	few	-	TRBJ1-5	TGTGCCATCCGCGGGACCAATCAGCCCCAGCATTTT	CAIRGTNQPQHF
TRBV5-1	-	-	TRBJ1-2	TGCGCCAGCAGCCTCCGACAAGAGGGTTCAGGTGGCTACACCTTC	CASSLRQEGSGGYTF
TRBV2	-	-	TRBJ2-5	TGTGCCAGCAGCCCTGGTCCGGGGGAGACCCAGTACTTC	CASSPGPGETQYF
TRBV6-6	-	-	TRBJ1-5	TGTGCCAGCAGTTCCCAGGGACTTAGCAATCAGCCCCAGCATTTT	CASSSQGLSNQPQHF
TRBV7-2	-	-	TRBJ2-3	TGTGCCAGCAGCTTAGCGGTTCAGGGCACAGATACGCAGTATTTT	CASSLAVQGTDTQYF
TRBV21-1	-	-	TRBJ2-1	TGTGCCAGACGCGGGGGCTTCGGGTACAATGAGCAGTTCTTC	CARRGGFGYNEQFF
TRBV29-1	-	-	TRBJ1-4	TGCAGCGTTGATATCTATGAAAAACTGTTTTTT	CSVDIYEKLFF
TRBV7-9	-	-	TRBJ2-5	TGTGCCAGCAGCTTTCAGCAGGCACAGGAGACCCAGTACTTC	CASSFQQAQETQYF
TRBV5-1	-	-	TRBJ1-5	TGCGCCAGCAGCTACGGGGGAGGGAGCAATCAGCCCCAGCATTTT	CASSYGGGSNQPQHF
TRBV6-5	few	-	TRBJ1-4	TGTGCCAGCAGTTACAGTCAGTCGAATGAAAAACTGTTTTTT	CASSYSQSNEKLFF
TRBV5-1	-	TRBD1	TRBJ1-4	TGCGCCAGCAGCCGCGGACAGGGGAATGAAAAACTGTTTTTT	CASSRGQGNEKLFF
TRBV5-1	-	TRBD1	TRBJ1-1	TGCGCCAGCAGCTTGCAGGGGGCGAACACTGAAGCTTTCTTT	CASSLQGANTEAFF
TRBV6-6	-	-	TRBJ2-4	TGTGCCAGCAGTTACTCGATGGGAGACAAAAACATTCAGTACTTC	CASSYSMGDKNIQYF
TRBV28	-	-	TRBJ2-7	TGTGCCACCAGGCGGCAGGGGTCCTACGAGCAGTACTTC	CATRRQGSYEQYF